Listed below are T cell receptor beta chains from one sample, sequenced in a study of beta chain features in type 1 diabetes. TCRdb keeps only in-frame clones here, not all; method: immunoSEQ multiplex PCR. The sample lists around 50,000 clones, about 48% occurring once. The specimen was stem cell memory CD4+ T cells from blood. All receptors come from a man aged 25 to 40 with type 1 diabetes. CDR3s include the opening cysteine and the closing phenylalanine or tryptophan. A D gene is named only where the DNA matches it firmly. Only some rows state a clone size, as once, few, many or a class for expanded clones.

TRBV6-6	TRBJ2-5	TRBD1	few	TGTGCCAGCAGTTACAGGGCAGGGGGACAAGAGACCCAGTACTTC	CASSYRAGGQETQYF
TRBV7-9	TRBJ2-2	.	few	TGTGCCAGCAGCCAGGGCTGGGGATTGAACACCGGGGAGCTGTTTTTT	CASSQGWGLNTGELFF
TRBV5-1	TRBJ2-1	.	few	TGCGCCAGCAGCTTTAGCCCCGTCTCGGGGAATGAGCAGTTCTTC	CASSFSPVSGNEQFF
TRBV5-4	TRBJ2-3	.	.	TGTGCCAGCAGCTTGAAAAGCGTAGATAAAGATACGCAGTATTTT	CASSLKSVDKDTQYF
TRBV10-3	TRBJ2-3	.	.	TGTGCCATCGCCCTTGACTGGGGGGGCACAGATACGCAGTATTTT	CAIALDWGGTDTQYF
TRBV7-2	TRBJ2-3	.	few	TGTGCCAGCAGCTTATCAGGACAGCATACGCAGTATTTT	CASSLSGQHTQYF
TRBV10-3	TRBJ1-1	TRBD1	.	TGTGCCATCAAACCAGGACAGGGGAGCCCTGGGAACACTGAAGCTTTCTTT	CAIKPGQGSPGNTEAFF
TRBV5-4	TRBJ2-2	TRBD2	.	TGTGCCAGCAGCCGTGGGCTAGCGGGAGGTCCCGGGGAGCTGTTTTTT	CASSRGLAGGPGELFF
TRBV9	TRBJ1-1	.	.	TGTGCCAGCAGCGTAGGAGGGAACTTCAACACTGAAGCTTTCTTT	CASSVGGNFNTEAFF
TRBV28	TRBJ2-7	TRBD1	few	TGTGCCAGCCGGGACAGGGACGAGCAGTACTTC	CASRDRDEQYF
TRBV28	TRBJ2-7	TRBD2	.	TGTGCCAGCAGGCACCACGACCCGGGGGGCGAGCAGTACTTC	CASRHHDPGGEQYF
TRBV7-3	TRBJ2-2	TRBD1	.	TGTGCCAGCAGCCCGGGACAGATATTCAACACCGGGGAGCTGTTTTTT	CASSPGQIFNTGELFF
TRBV7-2	TRBJ2-5	TRBD1	.	TGTGCCAGCAGCGAAGGGACAGGGGGCTTAAAGACCCAGTACTTC	CASSEGTGGLKTQYF
TRBV27	TRBJ1-2	.	.	TGTGCCAGCAGTCCCCAGGGACTGGGCGGCTACACCTTC	CASSPQGLGGYTF
TRBV20-1	TRBJ1-1	.	.	TGCAGTGCTAGCGGACAGGAAGCTTTCTTT	CSASGQEAFF
TRBV7-9	TRBJ2-4	.	few	TGTGCCAGCAGCTTATTCACATCGTTAGCCAAAAACATTCAGTACTTC	CASSLFTSLAKNIQYF
TRBV28	TRBJ1-2	.	.	TGTGCCAGCAGATCCGTAGGGGGTTATGGCTACACCTTC	CASRSVGGYGYTF
TRBV5-1	TRBJ2-5	TRBD2	few	TGCGCCAGCAGCCGCGGACTAGCGTTACAAGAGACCCAGTACTTC	CASSRGLALQETQYF
TRBV6-6	TRBJ2-1	.	.	TGTGCCAGCAGCAGCGGTAGCTCCTACAATGAGCAGTTCTTC	CASSSGSSYNEQFF
TRBV6-5	TRBJ2-1	TRBD2	.	TGTGCCAGCAGCCGGACTAGCACGAACAATGAGCAGTTCTTC	CASSRTSTNNEQFF
TRBV28	TRBJ2-2	.	few	TGTGCCAGCAGGGGGCATAACACCGGGGAGCTGTTTTTT	CASRGHNTGELFF
TRBV19	TRBJ2-7	TRBD1	.	TGTGCCAGTAGTCCCCGGACAGGGAGTATGATGTACGAGCAGTACTTC	CASSPRTGSMMYEQYF
TRBV4-2	TRBJ2-7	.	few	TGTGCCAGCAGCCAAGTAGCGGCCAGAGCTGACTACGAGCAGTACTTC	CASSQVAARADYEQYF
TRBV28	TRBJ1-1	TRBD1	.	TGTGCCAGCAGTTTGGACAGGGGCGCTGAAGCTTTCTTT	CASSLDRGAEAFF
TRBV30	TRBJ1-2	TRBD1	.	TGTGCCTGGAGTACCTGGACAGGATTCCGCTATGGCTACACCTTC	CAWSTWTGFRYGYTF
TRBV6-1	TRBJ2-7	.	.	TGTGCCAGCAGTCCGCGGTGGGACAAGGAGGAGCAGTACTTC	CASSPRWDKEEQYF
TRBV18	TRBJ2-1	.	.	TGTGCCAGCTCACCTCACAGCTCCTACAATGAGCAGTTCTTC	CASSPHSSYNEQFF
TRBV4-2	TRBJ2-1	.	.	TGTGCCAGCAGCCCCACCGGGACTCTCGGGTCCAATGAGCAGTTCTTC	CASSPTGTLGSNEQFF
TRBV4-2	TRBJ2-2	.	.	TGTGCCAGCAGCCAAGCGTCCGCCGGGGAGCTGTTTTTT	CASSQASAGELFF
TRBV15	TRBJ2-1	.	few	TGTGCCACCAGCAGAGATCTAAGCTCCTACAATGAGCAGTTCTTC	CATSRDLSSYNEQFF
TRBV18	TRBJ2-7	.	few	TGTGCCAGCTCACCACGACAGGACGAGCAGTACTTC	CASSPRQDEQYF
TRBV18	TRBJ2-7	TRBD1	once	TGTGCCAGCTCACCACGGGACAGCTCCTACGAGCAGTACTTC	CASSPRDSSYEQYF
TRBV11-2	TRBJ2-1	.	few	TGTGCCAGCAGCTTAGCAGTAGGGGTAGATGAGCAGTTCTTC	CASSLAVGVDEQFF
TRBV10-3	TRBJ2-3	TRBD2	.	TGTGCCATCAGTGTCACTAGCGGGAAGGGAGATACGCAGTATTTT	CAISVTSGKGDTQYF
TRBV6-1	TRBJ1-2	.	.	TGTGCCAGCAGTGTGAGCGACGCTCGGAGGGGCTACACCTTC	CASSVSDARRGYTF
TRBV27	TRBJ2-4	TRBD2	.	TGTGCTATCCCCCGGCTAGCGGGAGATCAGCCAAAGAGGGACATTCAGTACTTC	CAIPRLAGDQPKRDIQYF
TRBV7-9	TRBJ1-6	.	few	TGTGCCAGCAGCTCCGAAACAGGGAATTCACCCCTCCACTTT	CASSSETGNSPLHF
TRBV25-1	TRBJ2-2	TRBD2	few	TGTGCCAGCAGTAGTCGGCGGGGACTAGTTCTCACCGGGGAGCTGTTTTTT	CASSSRRGLVLTGELFF
TRBV6-1	TRBJ1-2	TRBD1	few	TGTGCCAGCACCGGGGACAGGGATGGCTACACCTTC	CASTGDRDGYTF
TRBV5-6	TRBJ2-7	.	.	TGTGCCAGCAGCTTGAATTCGTACGAGCAGTACTTC	CASSLNSYEQYF
TRBV9	TRBJ2-5	.	.	TGTGCCAGCAGCGTAGAGGGGGTGGGGATGGCGGAGACCCAGTACTTC	CASSVEGVGMAETQYF
TRBV27	TRBJ1-2	TRBD1	.	TGTGCCAGCAGTTTCCCCGGGACAGACTATGGCTACACCTTC	CASSFPGTDYGYTF
TRBV7-9	TRBJ2-3	.	.	TGTGCCAGCAGCCAGCGCGGGGGCACAGATACGCAGTATTTT	CASSQRGGTDTQYF
TRBV28	TRBJ2-7	.	.	TGTGCCAGCAGATACCCGGGACTCAACGAGCAGTACTTC	CASRYPGLNEQYF
TRBV5-1	TRBJ2-5	TRBD2	few	TGCGCCAGCAGCTTACTGGGACTAGCGGGAGGTCCCCAAGAGACCCAGTACTTC	CASSLLGLAGGPQETQYF